The 11 T cell receptor beta chains below all came from one sample that was sequenced in a study of spatial heterogeneity in lung cancer. TCRdb called the 5' RACE reads again in MiXCR, with one record for every CDR3 protein. The table has tens of thousands of distinct CDR3 sequences, approximately 6.6% seen once. Time point: sample taken at primary tumor resection. Unsorted whole RNA of tumor, nontumor lung or frozen PBMC was sequenced. Here the sequenced sample was PBMCs, taken at surgery. The receptors shown here come from a male donor with early-stage non-small cell lung cancer.

This clonotype has a handful of counts. The CDR3 spells CAISPQTGYYGYTF. DNA of the CDR3: TGTGCCATCAGCCCCCAGACAGGTTACTATGGCTACACCTTC. The chain links TRBV10-3 to TRBJ1-2; a possible D gene is TRBD1 (6 bases). The CDR3 is 14 amino acids. Between the trimmed V and J ends, which lost 6 bases and 3 bases, there was a span of 14 bases. CDR1 is ENHRY, CDR2 SYGVKD, per germline.

The V and J genes are TRBV11-3 and TRBJ2-2; D may be TRBD1 (6 bases). Germline V gives CDR1 SGHNT, CDR2 YENEEA. Trimming left V 1 base short and J 0 bases short, with 9 bases between. This CDR3 contains 16 residues. The CDR3 nucleotides read TGTGCCAGCAGCTTAGTGGCAGGGGCGAACACCGGGGAGCTGTTTTTT. As protein: CASSLVAGANTGELFF.

In its sample, this clonotype ranks as medium-sized. The genes are TRBV3-1 and TRBJ2-3; D is perhaps TRBD2 (5 bases). The CDR3 spans 11 residues. Germline V gene data show CDR1 as LGHDT and CDR2 as YNNKEL (reference sequence). With 4 bases removed from V and 10 bases from J, the gap between germline ends came to 9 bases. DNA of the CDR3: TGTGCCAGCAGCCTACTAGAGGCGCAGTATTTT. This encodes CASSLLEAQYF.

This clonotype was observed a handful of times. This sequence joins TRBV29-1 and TRBJ2-7; D ambiguous. The CDR3 is made up of 13 amino acids. In germline, CDR1 is SQVTM, CDR2 ANQGSEA. Trimming stripped 6 bases from V and 0 bases from J, with 12 bases between. The CDR3: CSVISSLSYEQYF. For the CDR3, the DNA is TGCAGCGTCATCTCGAGCCTCTCCTACGAGCAGTACTTC.

At least ten counts were recorded for this clonotype. V gene TRBV19 combines with J gene TRBJ1-1; TRBD1 might be the D (6 bases). The germline gives CDR1 LNHDA, CDR2 SQIVND (reference sequence). The V end was cut by 6 bases, the J end by 2 bases, with 16 bases between. The CDR3 sequence is 15 residues long. The DNA for the CDR3 is TGTGCCAGTAGCGTACAGGGAGGGCGTAACACTGAAGCTTTCTTT. As protein: CASSVQGGRNTEAFF.

This clonotype was counted at least ten times. The chain recombines TRBV4-1 with TRBJ1-5; TRBD1 is a possible D gene (5 bases). This CDR3 has 16 amino acids. Germline-derived CDR1 and CDR2 are MGHRA and YSYEKL. V lost 0 bases, J lost 2 bases, and 11 bases lay in between. CDR3 nucleotides: TGCGCCAGCAGCCAAGATGGGGGAGGTGGCAATCAGCCCCAGCATTTT. Protein sequence: CASSQDGGGGNQPQHF.

Points on this clonotype: Possible read error: a much larger clone is one base away. This chain joins TRBV15 and TRBJ2-4, with D perhaps TRBD1 or TRBD2 (5 bases each). Germline V gene lookup returns CDR1 LNHNV and CDR2 YYDKDF (reference sequence). With 4 bases removed from V and 8 bases from J, the gap between germline ends came to 18 bases. CDR3 length: 15 residues. CDR3 protein: CATSKREGDLDIQYF. The CDR3 DNA sequence: TGTGCCACCAGCAAACGGGAAGGGGATTTAGACATTCAGTACTTC.

This sequence joins TRBV7-2 and TRBJ2-3; D tentatively fits TRBD1 or TRBD2 (5 bases each). CDR1 is SGHTA, CDR2 FQGNSA, per germline. The CDR3 spans 13 residues. V was pared by 6 bases and J by 9 bases, with 16 bases between. DNA of the CDR3: TGTGCCAGCAGAGACTCCTCCGGGACCACGCAGTATTTT. It codes for CASRDSSGTTQYF.

This clonotype was recorded at least ten times. J is TRBJ2-6 and V is TRBV10-2; D is undetermined. CDR1 WSHSY and CDR2 SAAADI come from the germline V gene. V lost 6 bases and J 0 bases, leaving 3 bases between the germline ends. This CDR3 is built from 13 residues. As DNA, the CDR3 is TGCGCCAGCAGCGTCTCTGGGGCCAACGTCCTGACTTTC. Translated: CASSVSGANVLTF.

This clonotype appeared many times. The V gene is TRBV18, the J gene TRBJ2-2; D is possibly TRBD1 or TRBD2 (5 bases each). The V end was cut by 4 bases, the J end by 5 bases, with 8 bases between. This CDR3 spans 13 amino acids. Germline V gene sequence: CDR1 KGHSH, CDR2 LQKENI. The CDR3 spells CASSRDETGELFF. CDR3 DNA sequence: TGTGCCAGCTCACGGGACGAAACCGGGGAGCTGTTTTTT.

This clonotype was detected a few times. The J gene is TRBJ1-6, the V gene TRBV7-9; a possible D gene is TRBD1 (5 bases). The CDR3 runs to 14 residues. Germline V gene data show CDR1 as SEHNR and CDR2 as FQNEAQ (reference sequence). With 6 bases removed from V and 3 bases from J, the gap between germline ends came to 9 bases. CDR3 nucleotide sequence: TGTGCCAGCAGTTGGGACGTCTATAATTCACCCCTCCACTTT. It translates to CASSWDVYNSPLHF.